A selection of T cell receptor beta chains follows, all from one sample in a study of identical twins. Using its own MiXCR run on the 5' RACE reads, TCRdb lists one record per CDR3 protein. There are hundreds of thousands of distinct CDR3 sequences in the sample; 9% to 15% occur only once, and under 2% lies in the top ten. These same data were also listed under a study on yellow fever vaccine responses in identical twins.

Sequencing was performed on PBMCs. Every receptor here comes from a young woman in good health. CDR3s include the opening cysteine and the closing phenylalanine or tryptophan. The D gene is left open where the match is weak. Clone size is shown for a subset of rows, as once, few, many or a class of expanded clone.

J gene,D gene,V gene,clone size,CDR3 protein,CDR3 DNA
TRBJ2-7,-,TRBV12-3/TRBV12-4,few,CASSLTVSQSYEQYF,TGTGCCAGCAGTTTAACTGTGAGCCAATCCTACGAGCAGTACTTC
TRBJ2-5,-,TRBV7-6,many,CASTLTGTQETQYF,TGTGCCAGCACCCTCACCGGGACCCAAGAGACCCAGTACTTC
TRBJ2-2,TRBD2,TRBV20-1,few,CSASPASGGASNTGELFF,TGCAGTGCTAGTCCGGCTAGCGGGGGGGCGTCAAACACCGGGGAGCTGTTTTTT
TRBJ2-5,-,TRBV11-1,few,CASSSDLPRGETQYF,TGTGCCAGCAGCTCGGACCTACCCCGAGGAGAGACCCAGTACTTC
TRBJ1-5,-,TRBV10-3,many,CAISESGGGNQPQHF,TGTGCCATCAGTGAGTCCGGCGGTGGCAATCAGCCCCAGCATTTT
TRBJ2-2,-,TRBV4-1,few,CASSQEKGDLELFF,TGCGCCAGCAGCCAAGAGAAGGGGGACTTGGAGCTGTTTTTT
TRBJ1-1,-,TRBV29-1,few,CSVETWDTEAFF,TGCAGCGTTGAAACCTGGGACACTGAAGCTTTCTTT
TRBJ2-5,TRBD2,TRBV7-3,once,CASSLSSRAWAGLQETQYF,TGTGCCAGCAGCTTAAGTTCGAGAGCTTGGGCGGGACTACAAGAGACCCAGTACTTC
TRBJ2-2,TRBD1,TRBV12-3/TRBV12-4,-,CASSALRGTGKAGELFF,TGTGCCAGCAGTGCTCTGAGGGGGACAGGGAAGGCCGGGGAGCTGTTTTTT
TRBJ2-2,TRBD2,TRBV4-1,-,CASSRTSATGELFF,TGCGCCAGCAGCCGCACTAGCGCAACCGGGGAGCTGTTTTTT
TRBJ1-1,-,TRBV20-1,many,CSETGRATEAFF,TGCAGTGAAACTGGCCGGGCCACTGAAGCTTTCTTT
TRBJ2-6,-,TRBV21-1,few,CASSEPQFSGANVLTF,TGTGCCAGCAGCGAGCCACAGTTCTCTGGGGCCAACGTCCTGACTTTC
TRBJ1-4,-,TRBV7-6,-,CASSRGMGNEKLFF,TGTGCCAGCAGCCGAGGGATGGGTAATGAAAAACTGTTTTTT
TRBJ2-2,-,TRBV27,many,CASSTNPGWELFF,TGTGCCAGCAGTACGAACCCAGGGTGGGAGCTGTTTTTT
TRBJ2-1,TRBD2,TRBV2,-,CASSEIAGDVEQFF,TGTGCCAGCAGTGAGATAGCGGGAGACGTGGAGCAGTTCTTC
TRBJ2-1,TRBD2,TRBV5-1,-,CASSLGVAGRYNEQFF,TGCGCCAGCAGCTTGGGAGTAGCGGGGAGATACAATGAGCAGTTCTTC
TRBJ1-1,TRBD1,TRBV11-2,few,CASSPQGGLGDLTEAFF,TGTGCCAGCAGCCCTCAGGGGGGGCTGGGGGATTTGACTGAAGCTTTCTTT
TRBJ1-2,-,TRBV7-9,few,CASSNLEGNYGYTF,TGTGCCAGCAGCAACCTTGAAGGGAACTATGGCTACACCTTC